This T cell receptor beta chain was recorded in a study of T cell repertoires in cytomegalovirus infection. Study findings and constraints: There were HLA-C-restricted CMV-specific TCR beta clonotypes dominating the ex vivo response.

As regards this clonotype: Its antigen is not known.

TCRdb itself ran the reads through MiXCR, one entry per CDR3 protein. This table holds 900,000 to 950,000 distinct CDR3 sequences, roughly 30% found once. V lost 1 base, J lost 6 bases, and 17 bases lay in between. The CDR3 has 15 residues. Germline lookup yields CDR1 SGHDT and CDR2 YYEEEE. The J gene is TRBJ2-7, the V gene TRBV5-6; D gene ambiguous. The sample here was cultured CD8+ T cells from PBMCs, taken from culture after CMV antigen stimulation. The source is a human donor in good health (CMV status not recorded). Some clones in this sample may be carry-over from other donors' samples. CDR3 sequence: CASSLSKWPWGEQYV. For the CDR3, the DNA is TGTGCCAGCAGCTTGTCTAAGTGGCCCTGGGGCGAGCAGTACGTC.